This T cell receptor (beta chain) was identified during a study of post-analysis software for immune sequencing data. Study-wide results and limits: Normalized Chao1 diversity was significantly lower in multiple sclerosis patients than in controls. Samples prepared in the same batch strongly co-clustered by F measure.

Unique molecular identifiers had been added to the TCR beta cDNA libraries. The authors obtained roughly 500,000 cDNA molecules from around 0.96 to 9.9 million T cells. Each CDR3 protein gets one entry after TCRdb re-called the PCR reads with MiXCR. The profile shows about 540,000 distinct CDR3 sequences, 34% of them singletons. This clonotype has a handful of counts. The antigen is undetermined. The source material was blood. This TCR came from a girl aged 2-17 years with multiple sclerosis.

CDR3 sequence reads: CASSTDRASSTDTQYF. The CDR3 region has the DNA TGTGCCAGCAGCACCGACAGGGCATCTAGCACAGATACGCAGTATTTT. The genes are TRBV7-6 and TRBJ2-3, with TRBD1 identical over 7 bases. The CDR3 covers 16 residues. Trimming cost V 5 bases and J 0 bases; bases outside gene matches: 8. From germline, CDR1 is SGHVS and CDR2 FNYEAQ. Full variable domain (remainder filled in from reference TRBV7-6 and TRBJ2-3): GAGVSQSPRYKVTKRGQDVALRCDPISGHVSLYWYRQALGQGPEFLTYFNYEAQQDKSGLPNDRFSAERPEGSISTLTIQRTEQRDSAMYRCASSTDRASSTDTQYFGPGTRLTVL.